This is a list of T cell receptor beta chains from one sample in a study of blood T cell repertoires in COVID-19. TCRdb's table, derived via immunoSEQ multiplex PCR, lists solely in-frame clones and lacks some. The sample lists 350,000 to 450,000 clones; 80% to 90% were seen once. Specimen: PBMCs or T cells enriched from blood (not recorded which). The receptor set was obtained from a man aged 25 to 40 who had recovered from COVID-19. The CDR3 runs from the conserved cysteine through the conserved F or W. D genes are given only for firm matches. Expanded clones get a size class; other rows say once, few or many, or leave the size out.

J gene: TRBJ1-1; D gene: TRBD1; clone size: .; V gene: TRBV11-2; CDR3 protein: CASSLDRGTTEAFF; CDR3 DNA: TGTGCCAGCAGCTTAGACAGGGGGACCACTGAAGCTTTCTTT
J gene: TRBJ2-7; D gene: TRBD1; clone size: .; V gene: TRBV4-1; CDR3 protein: CASSQVAGQGVYEQYF; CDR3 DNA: TGCGCCAGCAGCCAAGTTGCGGGACAGGGGGTCTACGAGCAGTACTTC
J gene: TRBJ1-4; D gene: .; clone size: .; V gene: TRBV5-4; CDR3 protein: CASSLGGNTRPDEKLFF; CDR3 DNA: TGTGCCAGCAGCTTGGGAGGAAACACCCGCCCGGATGAAAAACTGTTTTTT
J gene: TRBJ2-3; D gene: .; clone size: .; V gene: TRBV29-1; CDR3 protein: CSVEIQDTQYF; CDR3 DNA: TGCAGCGTGGAAATTCAGGATACGCAGTATTTT
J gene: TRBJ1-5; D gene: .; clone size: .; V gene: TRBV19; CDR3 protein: CASSITANSNQPQHF; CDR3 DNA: TGTGCCAGTAGTATCACAGCCAACTCAAATCAGCCCCAGCATTTT
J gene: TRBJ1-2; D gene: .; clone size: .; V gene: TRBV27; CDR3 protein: CASSVSPSYESSF; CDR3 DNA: TGTGCCAGCAGCGTTTCCCCGTCTTATGAAAGTAGCTTC
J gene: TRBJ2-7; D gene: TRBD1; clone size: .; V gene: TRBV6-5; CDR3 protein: CASSRDRGHEQYF; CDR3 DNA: TGTGCCAGCTCGCGGGACAGGGGCCACGAGCAGTACTTC
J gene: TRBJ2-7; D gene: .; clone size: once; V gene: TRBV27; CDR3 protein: CASSLWPPGRNEQYF; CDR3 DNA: TGTGCCAGCAGTTTATGGCCGCCGGGGAGGAACGAGCAGTACTTC
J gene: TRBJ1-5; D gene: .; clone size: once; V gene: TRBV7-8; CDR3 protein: CASSLNIANQPQHF; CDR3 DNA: TGTGCCAGCAGCTTGAACATAGCCAATCAGCCCCAGCATTTT
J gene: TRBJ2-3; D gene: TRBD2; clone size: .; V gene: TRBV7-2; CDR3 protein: CASSLASGKSDTQYF; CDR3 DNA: TGTGCCAGCAGCTTAGCTAGCGGGAAGTCAGATACGCAGTATTTT
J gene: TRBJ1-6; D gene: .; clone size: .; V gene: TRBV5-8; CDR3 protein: CASNRGYNSPLHF; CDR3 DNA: TGTGCCAGCAACCGGGGGTACAATTCACCCCTCCACTTT
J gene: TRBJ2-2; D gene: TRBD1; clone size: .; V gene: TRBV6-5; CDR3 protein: CASRTGGTGELFF; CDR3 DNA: TGTGCCAGCAGAACAGGGGGCACCGGGGAGCTGTTTTTT
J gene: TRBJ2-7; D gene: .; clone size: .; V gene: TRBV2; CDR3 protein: CASSESGMHYEQYF; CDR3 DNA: TGTGCCAGCAGTGAATCGGGAATGCACTACGAGCAGTACTTC
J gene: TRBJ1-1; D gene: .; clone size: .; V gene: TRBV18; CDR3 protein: CASSGEVTEAFF; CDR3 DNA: TGTGCCAGCTCCGGAGAGGTCACTGAAGCTTTCTTT
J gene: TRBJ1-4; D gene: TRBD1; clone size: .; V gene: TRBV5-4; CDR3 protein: CASSQARTGGDEKLFF; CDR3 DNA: TGTGCCAGCAGCCAGGCTCGGACAGGGGGGGATGAAAAACTGTTTTTT
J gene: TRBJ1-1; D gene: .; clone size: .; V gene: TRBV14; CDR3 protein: CASSHPRRGNTEAFF; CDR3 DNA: TGTGCCAGCAGCCACCCGAGGAGGGGGAACACTGAAGCTTTCTTT
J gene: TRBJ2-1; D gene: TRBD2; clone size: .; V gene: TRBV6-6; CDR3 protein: CASSNPPAGGTNEQFF; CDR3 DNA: TGTGCCAGCAGTAACCCTCCCGCGGGAGGGACCAATGAGCAGTTCTTC
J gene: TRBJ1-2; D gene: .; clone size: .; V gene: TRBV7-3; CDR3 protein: CASSTWRSREDYGYTF; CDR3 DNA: TGTGCCAGCAGCACCTGGCGGTCCCGGGAGGACTATGGCTACACCTTC
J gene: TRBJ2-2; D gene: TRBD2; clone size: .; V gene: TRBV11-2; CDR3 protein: CASSLLAGANTGELFF; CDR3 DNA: TGTGCCAGCAGCCTTCTAGCGGGTGCGAACACCGGGGAGCTGTTTTTT
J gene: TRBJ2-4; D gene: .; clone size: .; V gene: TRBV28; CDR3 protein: CASSSGGHIQYF; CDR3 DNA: TGTGCCAGCAGTTCCGGGGGGCACATTCAGTACTTC
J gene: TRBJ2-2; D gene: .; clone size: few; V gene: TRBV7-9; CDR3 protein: CARGRGELFF; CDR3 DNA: TGTGCCAGGGGGCGCGGGGAGCTGTTTTTT
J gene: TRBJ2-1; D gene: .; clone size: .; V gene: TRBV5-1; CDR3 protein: CASSLALPGLSNEQFF; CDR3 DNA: TGCGCCAGCAGCTTGGCATTACCGGGACTTTCCAATGAGCAGTTCTTC
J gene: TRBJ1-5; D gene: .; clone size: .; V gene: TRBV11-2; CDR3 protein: CASSLTDKQPQHF; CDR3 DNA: TGTGCCAGCAGCCTAACGGACAAGCAGCCCCAGCATTTT
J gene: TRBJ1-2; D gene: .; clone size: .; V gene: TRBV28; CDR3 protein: CASSSDYGYTF; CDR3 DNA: TGTGCCAGCAGTTCCGACTATGGCTACACCTTC
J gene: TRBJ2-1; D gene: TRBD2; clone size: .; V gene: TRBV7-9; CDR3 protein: CASSPNGKLLADYNEQFF; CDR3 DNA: TGTGCCAGCAGCCCCAATGGGAAATTACTAGCGGACTACAATGAGCAGTTCTTC
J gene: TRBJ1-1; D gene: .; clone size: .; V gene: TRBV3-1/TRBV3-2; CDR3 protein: CASSQLKETEAFF; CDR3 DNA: TGTGCCAGCAGCCAATTAAAGGAGACTGAAGCTTTCTTT
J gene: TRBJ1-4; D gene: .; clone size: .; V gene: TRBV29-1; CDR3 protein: CSVARQGVDEKLFF; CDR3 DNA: TGCAGCGTTGCCCGCCAAGGGGTGGATGAAAAACTGTTTTTT
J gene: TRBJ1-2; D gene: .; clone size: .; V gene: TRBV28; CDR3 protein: CASSTGTYGYTF; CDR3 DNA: TGTGCCAGCAGCACAGGGACCTATGGCTACACCTTC
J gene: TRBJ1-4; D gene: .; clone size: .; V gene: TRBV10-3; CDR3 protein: CAISESGGSNEKLFF; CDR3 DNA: TGTGCCATCAGTGAATCGGGGGGCTCTAATGAAAAACTGTTTTTT
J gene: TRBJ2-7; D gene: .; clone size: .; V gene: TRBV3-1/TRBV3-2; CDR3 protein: CASSQAFPPHEQYF; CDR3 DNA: TGTGCCAGCAGCCAAGCTTTCCCCCCCCACGAGCAGTACTTC